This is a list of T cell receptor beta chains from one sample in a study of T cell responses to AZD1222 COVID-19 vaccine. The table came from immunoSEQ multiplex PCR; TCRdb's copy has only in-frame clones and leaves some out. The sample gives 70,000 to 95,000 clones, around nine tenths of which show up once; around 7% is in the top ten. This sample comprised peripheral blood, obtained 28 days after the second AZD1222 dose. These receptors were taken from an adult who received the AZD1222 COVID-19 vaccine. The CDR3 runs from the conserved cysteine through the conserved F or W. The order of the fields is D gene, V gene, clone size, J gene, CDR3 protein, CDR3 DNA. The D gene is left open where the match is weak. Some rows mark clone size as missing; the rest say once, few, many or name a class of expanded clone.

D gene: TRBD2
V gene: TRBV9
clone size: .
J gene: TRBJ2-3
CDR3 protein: CASSVAGGRTDTQYF
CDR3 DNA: TGTGCCAGCAGCGTAGCGGGGGGGAGGACAGATACGCAGTATTTT

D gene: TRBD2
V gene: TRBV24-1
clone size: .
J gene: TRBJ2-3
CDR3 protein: CATSAPLAGDTDTQYF
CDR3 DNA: TGTGCCACCAGTGCCCCCCTAGCGGGAGACACAGATACGCAGTATTTT

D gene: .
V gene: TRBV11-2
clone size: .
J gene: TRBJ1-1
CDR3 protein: CASSSTKSLPAEAFF
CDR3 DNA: TGTGCCAGCAGCTCAACTAAGTCACTCCCCGCTGAAGCTTTCTTT

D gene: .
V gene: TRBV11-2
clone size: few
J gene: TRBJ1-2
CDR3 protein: CASSLGAVLWGYTF
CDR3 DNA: TGTGCCAGCAGCTTAGGCGCGGTATTGTGGGGCTACACCTTC

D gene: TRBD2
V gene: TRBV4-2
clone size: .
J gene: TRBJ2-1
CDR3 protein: CASSQETSGRYNEQFF
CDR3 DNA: TGTGCCAGCAGCCAAGAGACTAGCGGGAGATACAATGAGCAGTTCTTC

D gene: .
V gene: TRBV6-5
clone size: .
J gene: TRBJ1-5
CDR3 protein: CASTPQGTQPQHF
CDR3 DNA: TGTGCCAGCACCCCACAGGGAACTCAGCCCCAGCATTTT

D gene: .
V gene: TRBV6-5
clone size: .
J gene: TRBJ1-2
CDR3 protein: CASTRTPANYGYTF
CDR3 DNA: TGTGCCAGCACTCGGACGCCGGCTAACTATGGCTACACCTTC

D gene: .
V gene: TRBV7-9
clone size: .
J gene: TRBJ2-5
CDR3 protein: CASNQTQYF
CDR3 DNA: TGTGCCAGCAACCAGACCCAGTACTTC

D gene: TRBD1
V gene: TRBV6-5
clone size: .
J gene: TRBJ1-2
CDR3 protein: CASSPTGTYGYTF
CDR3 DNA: TGTGCCAGCAGCCCGACAGGGACCTATGGCTACACCTTC

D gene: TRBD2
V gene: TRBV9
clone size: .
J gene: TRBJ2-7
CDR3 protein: CASSGLASYEQYF
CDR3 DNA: TGTGCCAGCAGCGGACTAGCCTCGTACGAGCAGTACTTC

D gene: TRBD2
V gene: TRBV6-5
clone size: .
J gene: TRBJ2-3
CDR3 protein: CASSYGFSGADTQYF
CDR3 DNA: TGTGCCAGCAGTTACGGGTTTAGCGGGGCAGATACGCAGTATTTT

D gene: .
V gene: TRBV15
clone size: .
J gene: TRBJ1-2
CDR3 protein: CATSRGTATAYGYTF
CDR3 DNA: TGTGCCACCAGCAGAGGGACAGCGACCGCCTATGGCTACACCTTC

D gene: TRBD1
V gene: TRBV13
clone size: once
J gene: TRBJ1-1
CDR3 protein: CASTSLAHDRGVAFF
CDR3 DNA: TGTGCCAGCACATCACTAGCCCACGACAGGGGGGTGGCTTTCTTT

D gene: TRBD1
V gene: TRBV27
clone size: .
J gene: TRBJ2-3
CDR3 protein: CASRLQGAADTQYF
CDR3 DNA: TGTGCCAGCCGTTTACAGGGGGCAGCAGATACGCAGTATTTT

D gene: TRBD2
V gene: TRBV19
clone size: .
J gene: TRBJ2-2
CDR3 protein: CASSILAGRAGELFF
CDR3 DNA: TGTGCCAGTAGTATACTAGCGGGAAGGGCCGGGGAGCTGTTTTTT

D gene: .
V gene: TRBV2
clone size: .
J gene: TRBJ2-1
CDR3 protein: CASGGTRTYNEQFF
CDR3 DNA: TGTGCCAGCGGGGGGACGCGGACCTACAATGAGCAGTTCTTC

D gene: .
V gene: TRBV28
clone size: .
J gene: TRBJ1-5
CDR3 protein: CASSLGSRNQPQHF
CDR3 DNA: TGTGCCAGCAGTTTAGGCTCCCGTAATCAGCCCCAGCATTTT

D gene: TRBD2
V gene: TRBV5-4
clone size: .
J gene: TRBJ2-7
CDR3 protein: CASSLLAGDGEQYF
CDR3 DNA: TGTGCCAGCAGCTTACTAGCGGGAGATGGGGAGCAGTACTTC

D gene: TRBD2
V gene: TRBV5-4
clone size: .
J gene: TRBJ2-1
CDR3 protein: CASSLRGSLNEQFF
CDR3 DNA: TGTGCCAGCAGCTTACGCGGGAGTCTAAATGAGCAGTTCTTC

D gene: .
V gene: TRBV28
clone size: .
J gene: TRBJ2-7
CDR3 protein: CASSLWGIYEQYF
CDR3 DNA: TGTGCCAGCAGTTTATGGGGGATTTACGAGCAGTACTTC

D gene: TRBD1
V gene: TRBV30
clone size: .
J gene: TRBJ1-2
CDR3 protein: CASGQNYGYTF
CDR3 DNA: TGTGCCTCGGGACAGAACTATGGCTACACCTTC

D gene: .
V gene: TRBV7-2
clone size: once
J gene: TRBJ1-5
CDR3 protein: CASSSVHSNQPQHF
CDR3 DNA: TGTGCCAGCAGCTCCGTACATAGCAATCAGCCCCAGCATTTT

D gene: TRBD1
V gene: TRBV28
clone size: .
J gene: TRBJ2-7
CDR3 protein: CASSSPGQGYEQYF
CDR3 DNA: TGTGCCAGCAGTTCCCCGGGACAGGGCTACGAGCAGTACTTC

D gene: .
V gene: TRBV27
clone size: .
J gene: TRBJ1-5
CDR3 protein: CASREQFNQPQHF
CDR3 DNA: TGTGCCAGCAGGGAACAGTTCAATCAGCCCCAGCATTTT

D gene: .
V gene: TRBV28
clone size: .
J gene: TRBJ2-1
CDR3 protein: CASRIGGTLLNNEQFF
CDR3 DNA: TGTGCCAGCAGGATTGGGGGGACATTGCTGAACAATGAGCAGTTCTTC

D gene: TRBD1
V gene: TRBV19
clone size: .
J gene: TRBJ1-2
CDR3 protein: CASSSLGTGGRSYGYTF
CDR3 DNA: TGTGCCAGTAGTAGCCTCGGGACAGGGGGAAGGAGCTATGGCTACACCTTC

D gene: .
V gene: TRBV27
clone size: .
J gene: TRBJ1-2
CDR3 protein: CASKGSSHGYTF
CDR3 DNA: TGTGCCAGCAAAGGGTCCAGCCATGGCTACACCTTC

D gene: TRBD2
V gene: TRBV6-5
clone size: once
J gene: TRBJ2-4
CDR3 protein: CASSSRTSAGVIQYF
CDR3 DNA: TGTGCCAGCAGTTCTCGGACTAGCGCTGGAGTCATTCAGTACTTC

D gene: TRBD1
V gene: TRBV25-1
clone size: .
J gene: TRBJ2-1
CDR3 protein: CASSARGTGSYNEQFF
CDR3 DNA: TGTGCCAGCAGTGCCCGCGGGACAGGTTCCTACAATGAGCAGTTCTTC

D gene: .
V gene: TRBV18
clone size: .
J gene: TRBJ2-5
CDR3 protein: CASSRGVRETQYF
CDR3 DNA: TGTGCCAGCTCACGGGGGGTCCGGGAGACCCAGTACTTC

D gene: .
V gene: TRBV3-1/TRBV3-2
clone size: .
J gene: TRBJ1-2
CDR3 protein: CASSLRGNYGYTF
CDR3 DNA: TGTGCCAGCAGTCTTAGGGGCAACTATGGCTACACCTTC

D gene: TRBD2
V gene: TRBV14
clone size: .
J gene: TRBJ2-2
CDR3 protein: CAGGLAGGPGELFF
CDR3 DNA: TGTGCCGGGGGACTAGCGGGAGGCCCCGGGGAGCTGTTTTTT

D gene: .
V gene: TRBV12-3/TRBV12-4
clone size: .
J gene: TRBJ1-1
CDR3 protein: CASSLRENTEAFF
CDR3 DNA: TGTGCCAGCAGTTTAAGAGAGAACACTGAAGCTTTCTTT

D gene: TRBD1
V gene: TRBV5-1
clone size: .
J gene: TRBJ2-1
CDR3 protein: CASSAGQVFNNEQFF
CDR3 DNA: TGCGCCAGCAGCGCGGGACAGGTATTTAACAATGAGCAGTTCTTC

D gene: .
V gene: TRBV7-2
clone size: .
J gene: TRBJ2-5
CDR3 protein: CASSLDGATETQYF
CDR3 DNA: TGTGCCAGCAGCTTAGATGGGGCGACAGAGACCCAGTACTTC

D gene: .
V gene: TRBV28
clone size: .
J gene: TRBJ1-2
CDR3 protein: CASRTGQPYGYTF
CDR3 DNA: TGTGCCAGCAGGACTGGACAGCCTTATGGCTACACCTTC

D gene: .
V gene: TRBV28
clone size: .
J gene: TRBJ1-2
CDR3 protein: CASSRTGLGYTF
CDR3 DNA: TGTGCCAGCAGTCGTACAGGGTTGGGCTACACCTTC